This is a list of T cell receptor beta chains from one sample in a study of T cell repertoires in cytomegalovirus infection. TCRdb re-derived calls from the reads in MiXCR, one entry per CDR3 protein. Here the sample spans fewer than 700,000 distinct CDR3 sequences, 24% being singletons. Source material: CD8+ T cells from PBMCs. The receptors were gathered from a human donor in good health (CMV status not recorded). Some clones in this sample may be carry-over from other donors' samples. The CDR3 runs from the conserved cysteine through the conserved F or W. D genes are given only for firm matches. Clone size is not always given. Where it is, it says once, few, many or a class for expanded clones.

clone_size: many; j_call: TRBJ1-1; d_call: .; v_call: TRBV7-9; cdr3_nt: TGTGCCAGCCACTACGGCAACACTGAAGCTTTCTTT; cdr3_aa: CASHYGNTEAFF
clone_size: few; j_call: TRBJ2-3; d_call: .; v_call: TRBV29-1; cdr3_nt: TGCAGCGTTGACCCGACCTCAAGCACAGATACGCAGTATTTT; cdr3_aa: CSVDPTSSTDTQYF
clone_size: .; j_call: TRBJ2-7; d_call: .; v_call: TRBV6-6; cdr3_nt: TGTGCCAGCAGTTACAGTTCCTACGAGCAGTGCTTC; cdr3_aa: CASSYSSYEQCF
clone_size: .; j_call: TRBJ2-7; d_call: .; v_call: TRBV5-1; cdr3_nt: TGCGCCAGCGCCGGCCAGGATCCCTCCTACGAGCAGTACTTC; cdr3_aa: CASAGQDPSYEQYF
clone_size: many; j_call: TRBJ1-3; d_call: .; v_call: TRBV7-7; cdr3_nt: TGTGCTAGCAGTTTAGGCAGTCTACCAGCTGGAAACACCATATATTTT; cdr3_aa: CASSLGSLPAGNTIYF
clone_size: few; j_call: TRBJ1-5; d_call: .; v_call: TRBV20-1; cdr3_nt: TGCAGTGCGGCAGCGTATAGCAATCAGCCCCAGCATTTT; cdr3_aa: CSAAAYSNQPQHF
clone_size: few; j_call: TRBJ2-2; d_call: .; v_call: TRBV7-6; cdr3_nt: TGTGCCAGCAGCTTATCGGTCGGGGAGCTGTTTTTT; cdr3_aa: CASSLSVGELFF
clone_size: .; j_call: TRBJ2-1; d_call: .; v_call: TRBV7-9; cdr3_nt: TGTGCCAGCAGCGGTAGGGGGTCTTCGGGGGGTGGCTCCTACAATGAGCAGTTCTTC; cdr3_aa: CASSGRGSSGGGSYNEQFF
clone_size: .; j_call: TRBJ2-1; d_call: .; v_call: TRBV12-3/TRBV12-4; cdr3_nt: TGTGCCAGCATCTCGGGGGACAATATACGCAATGAGCAGTTCTTC; cdr3_aa: CASISGDNIRNEQFF
clone_size: .; j_call: TRBJ2-7; d_call: .; v_call: TRBV29-1; cdr3_nt: TGCAGCGTTGCAGACAGGAACTCCTACGAGCAGTACTTC; cdr3_aa: CSVADRNSYEQYF
clone_size: .; j_call: TRBJ1-2; d_call: TRBD1; v_call: TRBV4-1; cdr3_nt: TGCGCCAGCAGCCAGACCGGGACAGGGAGCTATGGCTACACCTTC; cdr3_aa: CASSQTGTGSYGYTF
clone_size: many; j_call: TRBJ2-3; d_call: TRBD1; v_call: TRBV7-2; cdr3_nt: TGTGCCAGCAGCTCCGACAGGGGAGATACGCAGTATTTT; cdr3_aa: CASSSDRGDTQYF
clone_size: .; j_call: TRBJ2-3; d_call: .; v_call: TRBV5-1; cdr3_nt: TGCGCCAGCAGCCTCGAGTGGGCGGTTGACACAGATACGCAGTATTTT; cdr3_aa: CASSLEWAVDTDTQYF
clone_size: few; j_call: TRBJ1-2; d_call: .; v_call: TRBV14; cdr3_nt: TGTGCCAGCAGCCAAGGCCGGCCACGGGGCGGCTACACCTTC; cdr3_aa: CASSQGRPRGGYTF
clone_size: many; j_call: TRBJ2-5; d_call: .; v_call: TRBV7-6; cdr3_nt: TGTGCCAGCAGCTTCACTCCCACGTACCAAGAGACCCAGTACTTC; cdr3_aa: CASSFTPTYQETQYF
clone_size: many; j_call: TRBJ2-2; d_call: .; v_call: TRBV6-5; cdr3_nt: TGTGCCAGCAGTTATACAAGGAACACCGGGGAGCTGTTTTTT; cdr3_aa: CASSYTRNTGELFF
clone_size: many; j_call: TRBJ2-3; d_call: TRBD2; v_call: TRBV7-6; cdr3_nt: TGTGCCAGCAGCGCTACTGCGGGGGGTAGCACAGATACGCAGTATTTT; cdr3_aa: CASSATAGGSTDTQYF
clone_size: many; j_call: TRBJ2-2; d_call: .; v_call: TRBV6-1; cdr3_nt: TGTGCCAGCTTGGGGGCCACCGGGGAGCTGTTTTTT; cdr3_aa: CASLGATGELFF